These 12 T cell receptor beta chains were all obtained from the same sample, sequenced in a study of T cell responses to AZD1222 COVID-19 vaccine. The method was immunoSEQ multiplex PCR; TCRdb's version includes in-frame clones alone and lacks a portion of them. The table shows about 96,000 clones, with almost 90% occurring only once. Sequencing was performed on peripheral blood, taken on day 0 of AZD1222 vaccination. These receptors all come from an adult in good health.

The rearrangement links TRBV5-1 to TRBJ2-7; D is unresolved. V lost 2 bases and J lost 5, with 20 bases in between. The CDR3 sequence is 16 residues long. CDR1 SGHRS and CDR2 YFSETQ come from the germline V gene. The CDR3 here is CASSFLSIGPGNEQYF. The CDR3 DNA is TGCGCCAGCAGCTTTTTAAGTATAGGTCCGGGCAACGAGCAGTACTTC. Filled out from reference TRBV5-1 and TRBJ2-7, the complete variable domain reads KAGVTQTPRYLIKTRGQQVTLSCSPISGHRSVSWYQQTPGQGLQFLFEYFSETQRNKGNFPGRFSGRQFSNSRSEMNVSTLELGDSALYLCASSFLSIGPGNEQYFGPGTRLTVT.

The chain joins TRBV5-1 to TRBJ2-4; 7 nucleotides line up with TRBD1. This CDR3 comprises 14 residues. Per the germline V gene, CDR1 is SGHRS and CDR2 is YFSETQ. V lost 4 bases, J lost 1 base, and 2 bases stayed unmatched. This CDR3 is CASSVDRAKNIQYF. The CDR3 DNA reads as TGCGCCAGCAGCGTGGACAGGGCCAAAAACATTCAGTACTTC.

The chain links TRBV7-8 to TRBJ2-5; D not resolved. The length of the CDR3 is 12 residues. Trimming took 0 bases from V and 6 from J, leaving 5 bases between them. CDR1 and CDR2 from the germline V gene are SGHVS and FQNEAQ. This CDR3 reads CASSLARQTQYF. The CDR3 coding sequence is TGTGCCAGCAGCTTAGCTAGGCAGACCCAGTACTTC.

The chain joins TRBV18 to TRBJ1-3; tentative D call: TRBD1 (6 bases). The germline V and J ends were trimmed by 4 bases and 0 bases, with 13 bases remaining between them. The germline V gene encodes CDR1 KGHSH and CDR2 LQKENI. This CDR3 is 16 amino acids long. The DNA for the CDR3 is TGTGCCAGCTCACTTAAACCGACAGGCTCTGGAAACACCATATATTTT. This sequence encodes CASSLKPTGSGNTIYF.

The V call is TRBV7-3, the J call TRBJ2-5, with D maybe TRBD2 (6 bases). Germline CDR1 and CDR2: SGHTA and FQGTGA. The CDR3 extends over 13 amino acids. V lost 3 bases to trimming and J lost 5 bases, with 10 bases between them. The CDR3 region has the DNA TGTGCCAGCAGCTTGGGGGAGGCGGAGACCCAGTACTTC. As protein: CASSLGEAETQYF.

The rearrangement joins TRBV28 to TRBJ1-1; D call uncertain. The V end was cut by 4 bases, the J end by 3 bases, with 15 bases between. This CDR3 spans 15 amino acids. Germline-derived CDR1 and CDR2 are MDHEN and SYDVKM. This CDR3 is CASSSGQPGYTEAFF. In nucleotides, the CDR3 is TGTGCCAGCAGTTCCGGGCAACCTGGGTACACTGAAGCTTTCTTT. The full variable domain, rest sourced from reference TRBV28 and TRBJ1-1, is DVKVTQSSRYLVKRTGEKVFLECVQDMDHENMFWYRQDPGLGLRLIYFSYDVKMKEKGDIPEGYSVSREKKERFSLILESASTNQTSMYLCASSSGQPGYTEAFFGQGTRLTVV.

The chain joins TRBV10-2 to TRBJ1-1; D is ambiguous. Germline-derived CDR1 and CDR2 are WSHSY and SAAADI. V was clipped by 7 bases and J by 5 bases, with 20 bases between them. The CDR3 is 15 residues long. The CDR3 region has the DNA TGCGCCAGCACTCCTTCCCCGGGCCTTACGACTGAAGCTTTCTTT. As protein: CASTPSPGLTTEAFF.

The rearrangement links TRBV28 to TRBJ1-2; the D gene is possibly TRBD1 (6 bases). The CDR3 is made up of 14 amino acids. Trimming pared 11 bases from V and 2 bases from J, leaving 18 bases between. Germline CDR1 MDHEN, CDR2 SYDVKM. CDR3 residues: CASQIGGRNYGYTF. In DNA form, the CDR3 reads TGTGCCTCCCAGATAGGGGGAAGAAACTATGGCTACACCTTC.

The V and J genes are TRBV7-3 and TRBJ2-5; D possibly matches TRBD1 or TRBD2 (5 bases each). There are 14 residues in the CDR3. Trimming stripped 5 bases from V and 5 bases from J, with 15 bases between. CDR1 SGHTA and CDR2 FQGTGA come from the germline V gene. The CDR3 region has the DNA TGTGCCAGCAGCCCGGGACCAGTGGGGGAGACCCAGTACTTC. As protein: CASSPGPVGETQYF.

The CDR3 here is CASSLEGTPNSPLHF. For the CDR3, the DNA is TGTGCCAGCAGCTTAGAGGGGACACCCAATTCACCCCTCCACTTT. The chain recombines TRBV7-2 with TRBJ1-6; a possible D gene is TRBD1 (6 bases). CDR3 size: 15 residues. V was trimmed by 1 base and J by 7 bases, leaving 11 bases between them. Germline values: CDR1 SGHTA, CDR2 FQGNSA.

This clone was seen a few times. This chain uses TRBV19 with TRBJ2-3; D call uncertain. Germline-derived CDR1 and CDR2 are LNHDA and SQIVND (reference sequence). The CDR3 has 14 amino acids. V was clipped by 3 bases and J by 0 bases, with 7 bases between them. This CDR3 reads CASSIGSSTDTQYF. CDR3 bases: TGTGCCAGTAGTATCGGCTCTAGCACAGATACGCAGTATTTT.

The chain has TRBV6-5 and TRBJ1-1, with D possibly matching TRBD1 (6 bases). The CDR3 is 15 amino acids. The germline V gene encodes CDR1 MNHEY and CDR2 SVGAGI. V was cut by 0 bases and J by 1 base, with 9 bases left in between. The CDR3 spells CASSYSRGSNTEAFF. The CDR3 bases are TGTGCCAGCAGTTACTCGAGGGGGTCGAACACTGAAGCTTTCTTT.